The 28 T cell receptor beta chains listed next were all sequenced from one sample in a study of cytotoxic CD8 clonotypes in ibrutinib-treated CLL. Produced via immunoSEQ multiplex PCR; TCRdb's table is partial and in-frame only. The sample carries some 29,000 clones, approximately 68% recorded once. Sequenced here: PBMCs, sampled after 24 months of ibrutinib treatment. All receptors derive from a human donor with chronic lymphocytic leukemia.

This chain joins TRBV9 and TRBJ1-2; tentative D call: TRBD1 (6 bases). This CDR3 contains 14 residues. V lost 4 bases and J lost 7, with 17 bases in between. Germline CDR1 SGDLS, CDR2 YYNGEE. The DNA for the CDR3 is TGTGCCAGCAGCCACCTAGGGGGGGCGAGTGGCTACACCTTC. Translation: CASSHLGGASGYTF.

The gene calls are TRBV6-5 and TRBJ2-7; 7 bases are a match to TRBD2. The CDR3 has 15 amino acids. CDR1 MNHEY and CDR2 SVGAGI come from the germline V gene. With 4 bases clipped from V and 4 bases from J, the junction kept 10 bases outside the gene matches. Here the CDR3 reads CASSSGGGARYEQYF. In nucleotides, the CDR3 is TGTGCCAGCAGTTCCGGGGGAGGGGCCCGGTACGAGCAGTACTTC.

This clone appeared a few times. The chain combines TRBV5-1 with TRBJ2-5, with 12 nucleotides matching TRBD1. The CDR3 covers 16 residues. Germline CDR1 reads SGHRS; CDR2 reads YFSETQ. V lost 0 bases to trimming and J lost 5 bases; unmatched junction nucleotides: 5. This CDR3 is CASSLVGQGARETQYF. The CDR3 region has the DNA TGCGCCAGCAGCTTGGTGGGACAGGGGGCTCGGGAGACCCAGTACTTC.

This clone was detected only a few times. V usage is TRBV5-1 and J usage is TRBJ1-6; D is possibly TRBD1 (5 bases). Germline assignment: CDR1 SGHRS and CDR2 YFSETQ. With 1 base removed from V and 9 bases from J, the gap between germline ends came to 17 bases. The CDR3 extends over 16 amino acids. The CDR3 spells CASSLQSDRGVSPLHF. Written as DNA, the CDR3 is TGCGCCAGCAGCTTGCAAAGTGACCGGGGGGTTTCACCCCTCCACTTT.

The chain recombines TRBV15 with TRBJ2-5; unclear D gene. The CDR3 sequence is 12 residues long. Germline assignment: CDR1 LNHNV and CDR2 YYDKDF (reference sequence). V lost 2 bases, J lost 7 bases, and 8 bases lay in between. The CDR3: CATSRSALTQYF. Written as DNA, the CDR3 is TGTGCCACCAGCAGATCGGCTCTGACCCAGTACTTC.

The genes are TRBV20-1 and TRBJ1-2; tentative D call: TRBD1 (5 bases). The CDR3 sequence is 9 residues long. Germline CDR1 DFQATT, CDR2 SNEGSKA (reference sequence). V was trimmed by 6 bases and J by 8 bases, leaving 7 bases between them. The CDR3 region has the DNA TGCAGTGCCGGGGGGGGCTACACCTTC. As protein: CSAGGGYTF.

This chain links TRBV18 with TRBJ2-7, with a possible D match to TRBD2 (6 bases). This CDR3 comprises 15 residues. The V end was cut by 1 base, the J end by 2 bases, with 12 bases between. Germline V gene lookup returns CDR1 KGHSH and CDR2 LQKENI. The CDR3 coding sequence is TGTGCCAGCTCACCACTCGGAGGAGGGCCCTACGAGCAGTACTTC. Protein: CASSPLGGGPYEQYF.

The count of this clone is one. The genes are TRBV15 and TRBJ2-7; 13 bases fit TRBD2. CDR3 length equals 16 residues. Losses at the gene ends were 5 bases for V and 3 bases for J; bases not matched to a gene: 7. Germline CDR1 and CDR2: LNHNV and YYDKDF (reference sequence). CDR3 sequence reads: CATSFRLAGGNYEQYF. The CDR3 nucleotides read TGTGCCACCAGCTTTCGACTAGCGGGGGGAAACTACGAGCAGTACTTC.

This clone has a handful of counts. The chain has TRBV14 and TRBJ1-1; D perhaps matches TRBD1 (5 bases). Germline V gene sequence: CDR1 SGHDN, CDR2 FVKESK. CDR3 size: 13 residues. V lost 4 bases and J lost 3, with 9 bases in between. CDR3: CASSPQGYTEAFF. In nucleotides, the CDR3 is TGTGCCAGCAGCCCTCAGGGTTACACTGAAGCTTTCTTT.

CDR3 bases: TGTGCCAGCAGCGGGGGCCTTAATGAAAAACTGTTTTTT. This codes for CASSGGLNEKLFF. The rearrangement joins TRBV5-8 to TRBJ1-4; tentatively, D is TRBD1 (6 bases). V was cut by 4 bases and J by 4 bases, with 8 bases left in between. CDR3 size: 13 residues. The germline V gene has CDR1 SGHTS and CDR2 YDEGEE.

The chain couples TRBV4-3 to TRBJ2-1; perhaps TRBD2 as D (6 bases). The CDR3 spans 16 residues. Germline CDR1 is LGHNA and CDR2 is YSLEER. With 0 bases removed from V and 10 bases from J, the gap between germline ends came to 19 bases. The DNA for the CDR3 is TGCGCCAGCAGCCAAGATCTGGGCCTAGCGAATGGGGAGCAGTTCTTC. Its translation is CASSQDLGLANGEQFF.

The sample holds a few counts of this clone. This chain joins TRBV5-6 and TRBJ1-1; D is ambiguous. Trimming left V 2 bases short and J 11 bases short, with 13 bases between. CDR1 is SGHDT and CDR2 is YYEEEE in the germline V gene. The CDR3 runs to 12 residues. In DNA, the CDR3 is TGTGCCAGCAGCTTTACCACCGACCGGGCTTTCTTT. Residues: CASSFTTDRAFF.

The CDR3 is CASSSPQGSFYEQYF. CDR3 DNA: TGTGCCAGCAGCTCCCCGCAGGGGTCCTTTTACGAGCAGTACTTC. The V and J genes are TRBV5-6 and TRBJ2-7; maybe TRBD1 (6 bases). CDR3 length equals 15 residues. With 3 bases removed from V and 4 bases from J, the gap between germline ends came to 17 bases. Germline loops: CDR1 SGHDT, CDR2 YYEEEE.

The chain joins TRBV28 to TRBJ2-2; 9 nucleotides line up with TRBD1. The CDR3 consists of 16 residues. Unmatched junction bases numbered 4, after V lost 5 bases and J lost 0 bases. CDR1 is MDHEN and CDR2 is SYDVKM in the germline V gene. For the CDR3, the DNA is TGTGCCAGCAGTAAAGACAGGGGGTCGAACACCGGGGAGCTGTTTTTT. Residues: CASSKDRGSNTGELFF.

The chain links TRBV28 to TRBJ2-5, with 9 positions matching TRBD1. The trim removed 8 bases at V and 6 bases at J, leaving 10 bases unmatched. CDR1 is MDHEN and CDR2 is SYDVKM in the germline V gene. The CDR3 consists of 14 residues. CDR3 amino acids: CASGIGQGKKTQYF. CDR3 DNA sequence: TGTGCCAGCGGAATCGGACAGGGGAAAAAGACCCAGTACTTC.

This clone occurred a few times. The chain is built from TRBV6-5 and TRBJ1-1, with 8 positions matching TRBD1. The CDR3 has 13 amino acids. V lost 6 bases, J lost 5 bases, and 5 bases stayed unmatched. Germline V CDR1 and CDR2: MNHEY, SVGAGI. CDR3 in amino acids: CASRPGTGTEAFF. DNA of the CDR3: TGTGCCAGCAGACCCGGGACAGGAACTGAAGCTTTCTTT.

This chain links TRBV7-9 with TRBJ2-7; D is possibly TRBD1 (6 bases). The V end lost 5 bases, the J end lost 0 bases, and 17 bases lay between the germline ends. The germline V gene encodes CDR1 SEHNR and CDR2 FQNEAQ (reference sequence). The CDR3 is 16 amino acids. This CDR3 is CASSLIPTGISYEQYF. As DNA, the CDR3 is TGTGCCAGCAGCCTTATCCCCACAGGGATCTCCTACGAGCAGTACTTC.

This clone was recorded only once. The chain couples TRBV30 to TRBJ2-1; maybe TRBD1 (6 bases). CDR3 size: 12 residues. Germline-derived CDR1 and CDR2 are GTSNPN and SVGIG (reference sequence). Between the trimmed V and J ends, which lost 0 bases and 10 bases, there was a span of 10 bases. The CDR3 here is CAWSVFGTEQFF. Written as DNA, the CDR3 is TGTGCCTGGAGTGTATTCGGGACAGAGCAGTTCTTC.

This clone ranks as large. Other DNA sequences in the same sample also yield this CDR3. This sequence joins TRBV5-6 and TRBJ2-5; TRBD2 matches at 8 bases. CDR1 is SGHDT and CDR2 is YYEEEE in the germline V gene. V gave up 0 bases and J gave up 4 bases; unmatched junction bases: 5. The CDR3 consists of 15 residues. The CDR3 is CASSLVAGGGETQYF. The CDR3 bases are TGTGCCAGCAGCTTGGTGGCGGGGGGTGGAGAGACCCAGTACTTC. Full variable domain (outside the CDR3, taken from reference TRBV5-6 and TRBJ2-5): DAGVTQSPTHLIKTRGQQVTLRCSPKSGHDTVSWYQQALGQGPQFIFQYYEEEERQRGNFPDRFSGHQFPNYSSELNVNALLLGDSALYLCASSLVAGGGETQYFGPGTRLLVL.

The V and J genes are TRBV2 and TRBJ1-3; no clear D gene. Per the germline V gene, CDR1 is SNHLY and CDR2 is FYNNEI. V was clipped by 3 bases and J by 3 bases, with 9 bases between them. This CDR3 comprises 14 residues. In DNA, the CDR3 is TGTGCCAGCAGTGACGTCCTGGGTGGAAACACCATATATTTT. Translation: CASSDVLGGNTIYF.

This clone was recorded once. In DNA, the CDR3 is TGTGCCAGCAGGCAAGGGGAACGACAGGGGTACTTC. Its protein is CASRQGERQGYF. This chain links TRBV7-9 with TRBJ2-7; 7 nucleotides line up with TRBD1. The V segment lost 6 bases and the J segment 12 bases; nucleotides outside the gene matches: 11. Germline assignment: CDR1 SEHNR and CDR2 FQNEAQ (reference sequence). The CDR3 length is 12 residues.

This clone has a handful of counts. The chain links TRBV27 to TRBJ1-5, with TRBD1 identical over 7 bases. The junction had 6 bases not matched to a gene; V was cut back by 3 bases and J by 7 bases. There are 14 residues in the CDR3. Germline values: CDR1 MNHEY, CDR2 SMNVEV (reference sequence). The CDR3 reads CASSLRQGFQPQHF. As DNA, the CDR3 is TGTGCCAGCAGTTTGCGACAGGGTTTCCAGCCCCAGCATTTT.

The V gene is TRBV4-1, the J gene TRBJ1-4; a weak D match, TRBD1 (5 bases). Germline V CDR1 and CDR2: MGHRA, YSYEKL. Deletions cut 6 bases from V and 0 bases from J, with 11 bases between. This CDR3 is 15 amino acids long. The CDR3 region is CASSRVGATNEKLFF. For the CDR3, the DNA is TGCGCCAGCAGTCGAGTGGGGGCAACTAATGAAAAACTGTTTTTT.

This clone was seen a few times. The chain has TRBV7-2 and TRBJ2-7; D remains unclear. The CDR3 consists of 12 residues. CDR1 SGHTA and CDR2 FQGNSA come from the germline V gene. Deletions cut 5 bases from V and 4 bases from J, with 9 bases between. The CDR3 sequence: CASSLPGYEQYF. CDR3 DNA: TGTGCCAGCAGCCTCCCCGGTTACGAGCAGTACTTC.

In this sample, this clone turned up a few times. The chain has TRBV5-1 and TRBJ2-7; D unclear. With 2 bases removed from V and 0 bases from J, the gap between germline ends came to 3 bases. The CDR3 spans 12 residues. CDR1 is SGHRS and CDR2 is YFSETQ in the germline V gene. DNA of the CDR3: TGCGCCAGCAGCTTACACTCCTACGAGCAGTACTTC. Translated, it gives CASSLHSYEQYF.

This clone was seen just once. The rearrangement links TRBV11-2 to TRBJ1-1, with D unresolved. This CDR3 comprises 14 residues. The germline CDR1 and CDR2 sequences are SGHAT and FQNNGV. V lost 3 bases, J lost 1 base, and 9 bases lay in between. The CDR3 region is CASSLRGTNTEAFF. The CDR3 coding sequence is TGTGCCAGCAGCTTGAGAGGTACGAACACTGAAGCTTTCTTT.

This clone appeared a few times. V is TRBV30 and J is TRBJ2-7; D remains ambiguous. Trimming left V 0 bases short and J 7 bases short, with 7 bases between. The CDR3 totals 11 residues. Germline values: CDR1 GTSNPN, CDR2 SVGIG (reference sequence). CDR3 sequence (DNA): TGTGCCTGGAGTGTACTTAGGGAGCAGTACTTC. It codes for CAWSVLREQYF. The whole variable domain, filled in from reference TRBV30 and TRBJ2-7, reads SQTIHQWPATLVQPVGSPLSLECTVEGTSNPNLYWYRQAAGRGLQLLFYSVGIGQISSEVPQNLSASRPQDRQFILSSKKLLLSDSGFYLCAWSVLREQYFGPGTRLTVT.

The J gene is TRBJ1-4, the V gene TRBV5-1; D not certain. The ends were cut back, 4 bases at V and 3 bases at J, with 13 bases in the middle. The CDR3 sequence is 15 residues long. Germline V gene lookup returns CDR1 SGHRS and CDR2 YFSETQ. CDR3 DNA: TGCGCCAGCAGCCTGGAGGGTCGAGCTAATGAAAAACTGTTTTTT. Amino acid sequence: CASSLEGRANEKLFF. Filled out from reference TRBV5-1 and TRBJ1-4, the complete variable domain reads KAGVTQTPRYLIKTRGQQVTLSCSPISGHRSVSWYQQTPGQGLQFLFEYFSETQRNKGNFPGRFSGRQFSNSRSEMNVSTLELGDSALYLCASSLEGRANEKLFFGSGTQLSVL.